A selection of T cell receptor beta chains follows, all from one sample in a study of blood T cell repertoires in COVID-19. The data were produced by immunoSEQ multiplex PCR, yet TCRdb's version contains in-frame clones alone and is incomplete. The table includes some 90,000 clones, 80% to 95% detected once. Sequenced sample: peripheral blood. These receptors originate from a woman between 45 and 60 years old in a cohort sampled during active COVID-19. CDR3s include the opening cysteine and the closing phenylalanine or tryptophan. A D gene is named only where the DNA matches it firmly. The size field is filled for only some rows; it gives once, few, many or a size class.

D	V	size	J	length	CDR3	DNA
TRBD1	TRBV18	-	TRBJ2-2	18	CASSPFNRGFSNTGELFF	TGTGCCAGCTCACCTTTTAACAGGGGGTTTTCGAACACCGGGGAGCTGTTTTTT
-	TRBV19	-	TRBJ2-7	15	CASSSQGTDYYEQYF	TGTGCCAGTAGCAGTCAGGGGACCGATTATTACGAGCAGTACTTC
-	TRBV28	-	TRBJ1-6	16	CASSFGGVSYNSPLHF	TGTGCCAGCAGCTTCGGAGGGGTCTCCTATAATTCACCCCTCCACTTT
TRBD1	TRBV10-2	-	TRBJ2-1	14	CASRPGTGINEQFF	TGCGCCAGCAGACCCGGGACAGGTATAAATGAGCAGTTCTTC
TRBD1	TRBV4-1	-	TRBJ2-7	16	CASSPRSDRGSYEQYF	TGCGCCAGCAGCCCGAGATCGGACAGGGGGTCCTACGAGCAGTACTTC
-	TRBV3-1/TRBV3-2	-	TRBJ2-7	15	CASSQDLGRVYEQYF	TGTGCCAGCAGCCAAGATCTCGGGAGAGTATACGAGCAGTACTTC
TRBD1	TRBV4-1	-	TRBJ2-1	16	CASSQAQGAGPLGQFF	TGCGCCAGCAGCCAAGCGCAGGGGGCGGGTCCGCTTGGGCAGTTCTTC
TRBD1	TRBV11-2	-	TRBJ1-1	17	CASTNRRTGGMNTEAFF	TGTGCCAGCACTAACCGGAGGACAGGGGGCATGAACACTGAAGCTTTCTTT
TRBD2	TRBV29-1	-	TRBJ2-7	14	CSVSTSGSSYEQYF	TGCAGCGTCTCTACTAGCGGGAGCTCCTACGAGCAGTACTTC
TRBD1	TRBV5-1	-	TRBJ2-2	17	CASSSRAGTGSTGELFF	TGCGCCAGCAGCTCGCGTGCCGGGACAGGGAGCACCGGGGAGCTGTTTTTT
-	TRBV4-2	-	TRBJ1-1	15	CASSQASVRLAEAFF	TGTGCCAGCAGCCAAGCTTCGGTGAGGCTGGCTGAAGCTTTCTTT
TRBD1	TRBV5-1	once	TRBJ1-1	15	CASSAGDRENTEAFF	TGCGCCAGCAGCGCGGGGGACAGGGAGAACACTGAAGCTTTCTTT
-	TRBV10-3	-	TRBJ1-1	14	CAISMGGLFSEAFF	TGTGCCATCAGTATGGGGGGACTCTTTTCTGAAGCTTTCTTT
-	TRBV12-3/TRBV12-4	-	TRBJ2-1	12	CASSLVGAEQFF	TGTGCCAGCAGTTTGGTAGGGGCTGAGCAGTTCTTC
-	TRBV7-9	-	TRBJ1-2	16	CASSPLLGRSNYGYTF	TGTGCCAGCAGCCCGTTATTGGGCCGCTCTAACTATGGCTACACCTTC
-	TRBV5-6	-	TRBJ1-4	15	CASSLRTGTNEKLFF	TGTGCCAGCAGCTTGCGCACAGGCACTAATGAAAAACTGTTTTTT
-	TRBV5-1	-	TRBJ2-3	15	CASSRAGALSDTQYF	TGCGCCAGCAGTCGTGCAGGGGCATTATCAGATACGCAGTATTTT
-	TRBV6-1	few	TRBJ2-3	16	CASSDPRGYGTDTQYF	TGTGCCAGCAGTGACCCACGGGGGTACGGCACAGATACGCAGTATTTT
TRBD2	TRBV7-9	-	TRBJ2-7	16	CASSLEGLAGSYEQYF	TGTGCCAGCAGCTTAGAGGGACTAGCGGGGTCCTACGAGCAGTACTTC
TRBD2	TRBV18	-	TRBJ2-1	20	CASSSRVGGTYPISYNEQFF	TGTGCCAGCTCGAGCCGGGTCGGGGGGACCTACCCGATCAGCTACAATGAGCAGTTCTTC
TRBD2	TRBV12-5	-	TRBJ2-1	17	CASGSYAAGGAGNEQFF	TGTGCTAGTGGTTCGTACGCAGCGGGAGGGGCGGGCAATGAGCAGTTCTTC
-	TRBV18	-	TRBJ1-1	13	CASSQTENTEAFF	TGTGCCAGCTCACAGACAGAGAACACTGAAGCTTTCTTT
TRBD1	TRBV4-1	-	TRBJ2-7	14	CASSRPGQGHEQYF	TGCGCCAGCAGCCGACCGGGACAGGGTCACGAGCAGTACTTC
TRBD1	TRBV29-1	once	TRBJ1-1	11	CSGQGVTEAFF	TGCAGCGGGCAGGGGGTCACCGAAGCTTTCTTT
TRBD1	TRBV25-1	-	TRBJ2-2	16	CASSGTGTGFPGELFF	TGTGCCAGCAGTGGTACAGGGACAGGGTTCCCCGGGGAGCTGTTTTTT